This entry describes one TCR beta chain. Its antigen is currently not known. Base qualities were left out, and no much larger clone turns up one base away. This entry belongs to a study of blood T cell repertoires in COVID-19 (dated by TCRdb to the early 2020s). Notes on the research overall: The collaborator samples originated in the United States, Italy and Spain and spanned the acute and convalescent phases of COVID-19. Where available, HLA class I and class II types were obtained from metadata supplied by the sample provider rather than from assay-based typing. A de-identified subject ID, COVID-19 status, age in years and sex were almost always included in the sample metadata. A freely available public database, intended as a resource for researchers studying the immune response to SARS-CoV-2, is where the repertoires were released. The samples were drawn from two sources: the first 160 participants of the ongoing ImmuneRACE study, and over 950 subjects contributed by 6 global collaborators. Subjects who had been exposed to COVID-19, were actively infected with it, or had recovered from it provided the deeply sampled blood TCRbeta repertoires that made up the dataset. The material from the prospective study consisted of cDNA or gDNA derived from T cells, B-cell-depleted T cells, or PBMCs. Broader findings and caveats from the paper: How much clinical and demographic metadata was included differed by source and by participant, and the metadata was provided uncurated.

TCRbeta CDR3 regions were amplified from genomic DNA using the immunoSEQ Assay, a bias-controlled multiplex PCR. As for the authors' bioinformatics: The number of nucleated cells in each sample was estimated from the amplification of reference gene primers within the assay. To quantify the absolute abundance of each unique TCRbeta CDR3 rearrangement, sequence reads were collapsed and filtered. For each sample, productive Simpson clonality was calculated by taking the square root of Simpson's diversity index across productive rearrangements. The clones in this table, taken by TCRdb from immuneACCESS, are in-frame only. Not every clone is retained; where verified, under half of the shortfall comes from an unresolved V gene, and the cause of the rest is unknown. Clone size and V and J calls were adopted from that table, with D and trimming inferred from the DNA. Across this sample there are about 70,000 clones, with roughly 86% seen only once. Clones ranked in the top ten supply roughly 3.6% of the sample.

Whole blood was collected in K2EDTA tubes by collaborating institutions according to the institutions' own protocols. For TCRbeta analysis, collaborators shipped samples as frozen whole blood, isolated PBMCs, or DNA extracted from either of those sample types. The germline V gene provides CDR1 SQVTM and CDR2 ANQGSEA. V drops 3 bases and J drops 2 bases, leaving 12 bases in between. The CDR3 has 14 amino acids, counting the end cysteine and phenylalanine. Of all the DNA, just the CDR3 is kept, 42 bases in frame from base 1. Material for sequencing was peripheral blood. The TCR sequence derives from a man between 65 and 80 years old with active COVID-19. The rearranged segments are TRBV29-1 and TRBJ2-3; a tentative D match to TRBD1 spans 6 bases. CDR3 protein: CSVERDTSTDTQYF. The DNA sequence reads TGCAGCGTTGAGAGGGACACTTCCACAGATACGCAGTATTTT.